The entry that follows covers one TCR beta chain sequence. This CDR3 is 16 amino acids long. Germline values: CDR1 SGHTA, CDR2 FQGNSA. V lost 4 bases to trimming and J lost 4 bases; unmatched junction nucleotides: 12. TCRdb's copy holds only in-frame clones and misses some; the assay was immunoSEQ multiplex PCR. The sample contains 200,000 to 250,000 clones, 70% to 90% of which appear only once. These data come from a study of blood T cell repertoires in COVID-19. Study context: Both acute and convalescent COVID-19 samples were obtained from the United States, Italy and Spain. PBMCs, B-cell-depleted T cells, or T cells provided the cDNA or gDNA that made up the material.

The TCR sequence derives from a woman younger than 30 who had recovered from COVID-19. Sequencing was performed on peripheral blood. The V and J genes are TRBV7-2 and TRBJ1-2; 7 bases are shared with TRBD1. The CDR3 spells CASSSSIRGQAYGYTF. The CDR3 DNA reads TGTGCCAGCAGCTCATCAATCCGCGGACAGGCCTATGGCTACACCTTC.